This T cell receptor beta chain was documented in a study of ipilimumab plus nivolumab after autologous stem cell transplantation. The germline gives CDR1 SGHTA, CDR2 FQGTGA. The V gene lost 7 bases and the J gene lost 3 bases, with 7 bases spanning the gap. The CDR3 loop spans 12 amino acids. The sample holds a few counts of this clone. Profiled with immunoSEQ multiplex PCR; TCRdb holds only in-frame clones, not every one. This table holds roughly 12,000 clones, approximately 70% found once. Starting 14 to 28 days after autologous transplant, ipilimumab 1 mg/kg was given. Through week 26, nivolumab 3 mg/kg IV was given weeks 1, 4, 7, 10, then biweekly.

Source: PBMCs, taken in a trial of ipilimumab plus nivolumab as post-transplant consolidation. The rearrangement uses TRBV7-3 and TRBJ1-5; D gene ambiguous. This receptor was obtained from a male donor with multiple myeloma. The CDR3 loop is CASTLVNQPQHF. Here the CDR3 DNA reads TGTGCCAGCACCCTAGTCAATCAGCCCCAGCATTTT. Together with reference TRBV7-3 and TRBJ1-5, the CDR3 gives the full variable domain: GAGVSQTPSNKVTEKGKYVELRCDPISGHTALYWYRQSLGQGPEFLIYFQGTGAADDSGLPNDRFFAVRPEGSVSTLKIQRTERGDSAVYLCASTLVNQPQHFGDGTRLSIL.